Each of the 5 T cell receptor beta chains below was sequenced from the same sample in a study of shared clonotypes between healthy human individuals. The protocol was immunoSEQ multiplex PCR, while the TCRdb copy is restricted to in-frame clones and leaves out a portion. The repertoire includes about 710,000 clones, around four fifths of them detected once, and roughly 1.9% sits in the top ten. Sequencing was done on a sample of memory CD4+ T cells sorted from blood. Regarding subset: CD45RA-negative fraction. The source of these receptors is a woman in her twenties or thirties in good health.

The V call is TRBV28, the J call TRBJ2-1; possibly TRBD1 for D (6 bases). V lost 5 bases, J lost 4 bases, and 12 bases lay in between. This CDR3 is built from 14 residues. Germline lookup yields CDR1 MDHEN and CDR2 SYDVKM. CDR3 in DNA: TGTGCCAGCAGTCTTGACAGGACTTACAATGAGCAGTTCTTC. Translation: CASSLDRTYNEQFF.

Concerning this clone: Other DNA sequences in the sample encode the same CDR3. The rearrangement uses TRBV25-1 and TRBJ2-5; TRBD1 might be the D (5 bases). V lost 5 bases, J lost 2 bases, and 6 bases lay in between. Germline V gene lookup returns CDR1 MGHDK and CDR2 SYGVNS. This CDR3 has 12 residues. CDR3 loop: CASSQGQETQYF. For the CDR3, the DNA is TGTGCCAGCAGTCAGGGTCAAGAGACCCAGTACTTC.

The V call is TRBV4-2, the J call TRBJ1-4; D ambiguous. Trimming shortened V by 0 bases and J by 8 bases, and 13 bases separated the two germline ends. From germline, CDR1 is LGHNA and CDR2 YNFKEQ. The CDR3 length is 15 residues. Written as DNA, the CDR3 is TGTGCCAGCAGCCAAGATATGGGTTTCGGCGAAAAACTGTTTTTT. Amino acids: CASSQDMGFGEKLFF.

This clone was seen only a few times. The chain links TRBV19 to TRBJ2-3, with TRBD2 matching over 7 bases. V lost 3 bases and J lost 3; bases outside the gene matches: 9. Germline assignment: CDR1 LNHDA and CDR2 SQIVND (reference sequence). This CDR3 is 16 amino acids long. CDR3 amino acids: CASSISPGLLTDTQYF. As DNA, the CDR3 is TGTGCCAGTAGTATCTCACCGGGACTACTAACAGATACGCAGTATTTT.

The sample holds a few counts of this clone. The chain has TRBV28 and TRBJ1-4; D ambiguous. CDR1 is MDHEN and CDR2 is SYDVKM in the germline V gene. The CDR3 spans 12 residues. V shed 7 bases and J shed 8 bases, with 11 bases lying between them. DNA for the CDR3: TGTGCCAGCAAGGTCGCCCAAGAAAAACTGTTTTTT. Translation: CASKVAQEKLFF.